This T cell receptor (beta chain) was obtained from a study of Ad26.COV2.S vaccination and SARS-CoV-2 variants. Worth noting for this clone: No antigen is known for it.

Study-wide points: Using TCR breadth and depth analyses may have led to underestimated total T cell responses.

The germline V and J ends were trimmed by 4 bases and 5 bases, with 15 bases remaining between them. This CDR3 is 14 amino acids long. CDR1 and CDR2 from the germline V gene are SGHNT and YYREEE (reference sequence). TCRdb's copy holds only in-frame clones and misses some; the assay was immunoSEQ multiplex PCR. This repertoire shows under 150,000 clones, 86% found once; its top ten account for approximately 5.1%. Sequences were derived from peripheral blood, sampled after recovery from COVID-19. The source of this sequence is a human donor who had recovered from COVID-19. The chain joins TRBV5-4 to TRBJ1-1, with TRBD1 as a possible D gene (5 bases). The DNA of the CDR3 is TGTGCCAGCAGCACTGCCTTTGGGGGAACTGAAGCTTTCTTT. Residues: CASSTAFGGTEAFF.